Following are 21 T cell receptor beta chains from one sample sequenced in a study of blood T cell repertoires in COVID-19. The table came from immunoSEQ multiplex PCR; TCRdb's copy has only in-frame clones and leaves some out. The table records under 90,000 clones, about 80% of them present only once. Sequenced: peripheral blood. Receptors originate from a man aged 45 to 65 with active or convalescent COVID-19.

This chain uses TRBV19 with TRBJ2-3, with D unresolved. Deletions cut 3 bases from V and 2 bases from J, with 9 bases between. Germline CDR1 is LNHDA and CDR2 is SQIVND (reference sequence). This CDR3 is 14 amino acids long. CDR3 region: CASSIDSSTDTQYF. For the CDR3, the DNA is TGTGCCAGTAGTATCGACTCATCCACAGATACGCAGTATTTT.

This clone was counted once. The chain is built from TRBV29-1 and TRBJ1-1; D not resolved. There are 11 residues in the CDR3. Germline V gene sequence: CDR1 SQVTM, CDR2 ANQGSEA. V dropped 5 bases and J dropped 7 bases, with 11 bases sitting between them. The CDR3 protein is CSVRNTREAFF. For the CDR3, the DNA is TGCAGCGTTCGAAACACCCGTGAAGCTTTCTTT.

This clone was counted only a few times. The chain couples TRBV4-3 to TRBJ2-3, with 8 bases matching TRBD1. The CDR3 contains 16 residues. With V trimmed by 0 bases and J by 3 bases, 5 bases remained unmatched. The germline gives CDR1 LGHNA, CDR2 YSLEER. The CDR3 coding sequence is TGCGCCAGCAGCCAAGATGAACAGGGGGTAACAGATACGCAGTATTTT. As protein: CASSQDEQGVTDTQYF.

V is TRBV4-1 and J is TRBJ2-5, with D possibly TRBD1 on 5 matching bases. Trimming shortened V by 3 bases and J by 7 bases, and 15 bases separated the two germline ends. Germline CDR1 and CDR2: MGHRA and YSYEKL. CDR3 length equals 14 residues. CDR3 in DNA: TGCGCCAGCAGCCAGGACACGGTCGGGCGGACCCAGTACTTC. This sequence encodes CASSQDTVGRTQYF.

V and J are TRBV7-2 and TRBJ1-3; tentatively, D is TRBD1 (5 bases). Trimming shortened V by 1 base and J by 2 bases, and 9 bases separated the two germline ends. CDR1 and CDR2 from the germline V gene are SGHTA and FQGNSA. The CDR3 consists of 15 residues. In DNA, the CDR3 is TGTGCCAGCAGCTTAGTTGGGGGGACTGGAAACACCATATATTTT. This gives the protein CASSLVGGTGNTIYF.

J is TRBJ1-5 and V is TRBV5-8, with 10 bases identical to TRBD1. V was clipped by 2 bases and J by 6 bases; unmatched bases: 11. The germline CDR1 and CDR2 sequences are SGHTS and YDEGEE. The CDR3 is 17 residues long. CDR3 coding DNA: TGTGCCAGCAGCTTCCTGACAGGGGGCGTTAGGGTTCAGCCCCAGCATTTT. Its translation is CASSFLTGGVRVQPQHF.

The chain links TRBV3-1 (or the pseudogene TRBV3-2) to TRBJ1-2, with TRBD1 matching over 9 bases. The V segment lost 3 bases and the J segment 8 bases; nucleotides outside the gene matches: 4. This CDR3 is built from 13 residues. Germline CDR1 is LGHDT and CDR2 is YNNKEL (reference sequence). The CDR3 DNA sequence: TGTGCCAGCAGCCAGGCCACAGGGGGCGGCTACACCTTC. Translation: CASSQATGGGYTF.

The J gene is TRBJ1-1, the V gene TRBV5-1; 9 nucleotides match TRBD1. V trimming: 3 bases; J trimming: 8 bases; junction bases outside the gene matches: 5. Germline CDR1 and CDR2: SGHRS and YFSETQ. This CDR3 has 13 residues. The CDR3, as DNA: TGCGCCAGCAGCTGGGGACAGGGTCGAGAAGCTTTCTTT. Residues: CASSWGQGREAFF.

The chain has TRBV14 and TRBJ2-7; 11 nucleotides line up with TRBD2. The germline V gene has CDR1 SGHDN and CDR2 FVKESK. The V gene end was trimmed by 0 bases and the J gene end by 1 base; junction bases not matched to a gene: 2. The length of the CDR3 is 16 residues. CDR3 bases: TGTGCCAGCAGCCAAGAACTAGCGGGGGAATCCTACGAGCAGTACTTC. Translating it yields CASSQELAGESYEQYF.

The rearrangement uses TRBV6-5 and TRBJ1-3; the D is unclear. Trimming pared 11 bases from V and 0 bases from J, leaving 11 bases between. CDR3 length equals 13 residues. Per germline, CDR1 MNHEY and CDR2 SVGAGI. CDR3 sequence reads: CAVRVSSGNTIYF. The CDR3, as DNA: TGTGCCGTCCGAGTTTCCTCTGGAAACACCATATATTTT.

The chain carries TRBV7-2 and TRBJ2-3; D ambiguous. CDR1 is SGHTA, CDR2 FQGNSA, per germline. This CDR3 is 14 amino acids long. The V and J ends lost 5 bases and 6 bases respectively, with 15 bases between them. CDR3 coding DNA: TGTGCCAGCAGCCAATCGGCTACAGCTGATACGCAGTATTTT. Residues: CASSQSATADTQYF.

The sample holds a few counts of this clone. The chain combines TRBV2 with TRBJ2-5; TRBD1 agrees at 9 bases. The germline CDR1 and CDR2 sequences are SNHLY and FYNNEI. V lost 6 bases to trimming and J lost 2 bases; unmatched junction nucleotides: 10. The CDR3 runs 16 residues. The CDR3 sequence is CASRSGTGWGQETQYF. CDR3 bases: TGTGCCAGCAGATCCGGGACAGGGTGGGGGCAAGAGACCCAGTACTTC.

The chain joins TRBV18 to TRBJ1-6; TRBD1 matches 8 bases. Germline values: CDR1 KGHSH, CDR2 LQKENI. This CDR3 is 15 amino acids long. The J segment lost 1 base and the V segment lost 8 bases, leaving 4 bases of the junction unmatched. CDR3: CASRTGGSYNSPLHF. CDR3 sequence (DNA): TGTGCCAGCCGTACAGGGGGTTCCTATAATTCACCCCTCCACTTT. Together with reference TRBV18 and TRBJ1-6, the CDR3 gives the full variable domain: NAGVMQNPRHLVRRRGQEARLRCSPMKGHSHVYWYRQLPEEGLKFMVYLQKENIIDESGMPKERFSAEFPKEGPSILRIQQVVRGDSAAYFCASRTGGSYNSPLHFGNGTRLTVT.

The chain combines TRBV6-5 with TRBJ1-2, with a tentative D call TRBD1 (5 bases). Germline V gene lookup returns CDR1 MNHEY and CDR2 SVGAGI. The length of the CDR3 is 16 residues. Trimming removed 2 bases at V and 4 bases at J, with 17 bases between. The CDR3 DNA sequence: TGTGCCAGCAGTTACCTCGAAGGGGTGAACATCTATGGCTACACCTTC. Its protein product is CASSYLEGVNIYGYTF.

This clone has just one count. This chain connects TRBV7-9 to TRBJ2-7; 8 nucleotides match TRBD2. The J segment lost 5 bases and the V segment lost 4 bases, leaving 10 bases of the junction unmatched. The germline gives CDR1 SEHNR, CDR2 FQNEAQ (reference sequence). The CDR3 runs 15 residues. The CDR3 nucleotides are TGTGCCAGCAGCTCTCCCCGCGGGGGGTTCCACGAGCAGTACTTC. Translated, it gives CASSSPRGGFHEQYF.

The rearrangement links TRBV7-3 to TRBJ2-2; D possibly corresponds to TRBD1 (5 bases). This CDR3 region has 13 residues. CDR1 and CDR2 (germline): SGHTA, FQGTGA. V was cut by 2 bases and J by 5 bases, with 6 bases left in between. Here the CDR3 reads CASSLQGTGELFF. The CDR3 DNA is TGTGCCAGCAGCTTACAGGGAACCGGGGAGCTGTTTTTT.

The chain combines TRBV6-4 with TRBJ2-7, with D maybe TRBD2 (6 bases). Trimming took 6 bases from V and 3 from J, leaving 12 bases between them. Germline V gene sequence: CDR1 MRHNA, CDR2 SNTAGT. The CDR3 sequence is 13 residues long. CDR3 region: CASSMGAGYEQYF. For the CDR3, the DNA is TGTGCCAGCAGCATGGGAGCGGGCTACGAGCAGTACTTC.

V is TRBV19 and J is TRBJ2-2, with D possibly matching TRBD1 (5 bases). The CDR3 spans 14 residues. Germline V gene data show CDR1 as LNHDA and CDR2 as SQIVND (reference sequence). The ends were cut back, 5 bases at V and 0 bases at J, with 7 bases in the middle. CDR3 sequence: CASSPQANTGELFF. In nucleotides, the CDR3 is TGTGCCAGTAGTCCACAGGCGAACACCGGGGAGCTGTTTTTT.

The count of this clone is one. The rearrangement joins TRBV18 to TRBJ2-3; TRBD1 aligns across 9 bases. The CDR3 totals 13 residues. V lost 6 bases and J lost 4; bases outside the gene matches: 2. Germline V lookup: CDR1 KGHSH, CDR2 LQKENI. The DNA for the CDR3 is TGTGCCAGCTCGACAGGGGGGGCAGATACGCAGTATTTT. Protein: CASSTGGADTQYF.

This clone showed up just once. This chain connects TRBV3-1 (or the pseudogene TRBV3-2) to TRBJ2-3; D is unclear. CDR1 and CDR2 (germline): LGHDT, YNNKEL (reference sequence). With 4 bases removed from V and 5 bases from J, the gap between germline ends came to 7 bases. The CDR3 is 12 amino acids. CDR3: CASSRSLDTQYF. The CDR3 nucleotides are TGTGCCAGCAGCCGTAGCTTAGATACGCAGTATTTT.

This sequence joins TRBV5-1 and TRBJ2-6; the D is unclear. This CDR3 contains 15 residues. The V end lost 4 bases, the J end lost 0 bases, and 8 bases lay between the germline ends. Germline CDR1 SGHRS, CDR2 YFSETQ. The CDR3 loop reads CASSELSSGANVLTF. CDR3 coding DNA: TGCGCCAGCAGCGAACTAAGCTCTGGGGCCAACGTCCTGACTTTC.